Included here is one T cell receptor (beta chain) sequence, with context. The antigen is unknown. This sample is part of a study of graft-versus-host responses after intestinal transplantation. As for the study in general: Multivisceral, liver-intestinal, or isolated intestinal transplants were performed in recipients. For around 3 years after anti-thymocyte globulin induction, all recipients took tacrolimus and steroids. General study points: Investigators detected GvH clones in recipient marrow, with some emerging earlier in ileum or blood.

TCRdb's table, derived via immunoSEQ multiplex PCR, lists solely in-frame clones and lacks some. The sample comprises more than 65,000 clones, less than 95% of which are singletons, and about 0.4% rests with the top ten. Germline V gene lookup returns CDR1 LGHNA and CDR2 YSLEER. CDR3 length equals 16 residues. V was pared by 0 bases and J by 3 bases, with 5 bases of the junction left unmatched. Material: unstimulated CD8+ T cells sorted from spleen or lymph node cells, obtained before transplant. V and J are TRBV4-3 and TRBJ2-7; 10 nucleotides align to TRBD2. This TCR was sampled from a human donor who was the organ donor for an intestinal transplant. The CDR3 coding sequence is TGCGCCAGCAGCCAAGATCTCAGGACTAGCGGCTACGAGCAGTACTTC. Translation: CASSQDLRTSGYEQYF.